The clone carrying this T cell receptor (beta chain) was recorded at least ten times. TCRdb re-called the RT-PCR reads through MiXCR, storing one row per CDR3 protein. This repertoire shows about 540,000 distinct CDR3 sequences, less than 25% found once; its top ten account for 2.5% to 3%. J gave up 1 base and V 6 bases, and 0 bases lay outside the gene matches. Germline loops: CDR1 MGHDK, CDR2 SYGVNS. The CDR3 is made up of 13 amino acids. The data were taken from a study of response to subunit inactivated influenza vaccine. The sample also formed part of further work on T cells expressing NK-cell markers. As that report states: Production of TCR beta cDNA relied on 5'RACE template switching with UMIs. Source material for TCR beta repertoires consisted of sorted CD3+CD56+NKG2C+, CD3+CD56+NKG2C- and CD3+CD56-NKG2C+ T cells. Sequenced donors, eight in total, included seven who were HCMV-seropositive and one who was seronegative. What restricted sorting to alpha-beta TCR T cells in several experiments was an anti-gamma-delta TCR antibody. Once again these clonotypes came out on top in the CD3+CD56-NKG2C+ fraction of a few donors.

This TCR came from a man in his fifties who received an inactivated influenza vaccine. This sequence joins TRBV25-1 and TRBJ2-7; 10 bases align to TRBD2. This specimen was CD4+ T cells sorted from PBMCs, taken 11 to 12 days after vaccination. The CDR3 region has the DNA TGTGCCAGCAGACTAGCGGGGTCCTACGAGCAGTACTTC. Its protein is CASRLAGSYEQYF.